This T cell receptor (beta chain) appears in the sequencing data of a study of neurological immune-mediated disorders. The germline V gene has CDR1 MNHEY and CDR2 SVGEGT. With 6 bases clipped from V and 7 bases from J, the junction kept 8 bases outside the gene matches. This CDR3 contains 15 residues. At least ten counts were recorded for this clonotype. Time point of the sample: longitudinal time-point 2. Volunteers from a blood bank in Maryland, USA, constituted the healthy controls. Using its own MiXCR run on the 5' RACE reads, TCRdb lists one record per CDR3 protein. This sample has under 40,000 distinct CDR3 sequences, with about an eighth found just once.

The V call is TRBV6-2 or TRBV6-3, the J call TRBJ2-5; TRBD2 matches 13 bases. This sequence originates from a woman aged 40 to 50 in good health. Input material: PBMCs. DNA for the CDR3: TGTGCCAGCAGACGCGGACTAGCGGGGGCAACGACCCAGTACTTC. Translating it yields CASRRGLAGATTQYF.